The 2 T cell receptor beta chains below all came from one sample that was sequenced in a study of T cells in Graves' hyperthyroidism and ophthalmopathy. Authors of the study amplified TCR beta CDR3 regions from RNA transcripts. In the first-round RT-PCR of the TCR CDR3, the HTBI primer set was used. MiXCR, applied by TCRdb to the multiplex PCR reads, yields one record per CDR3 protein. The data hold under 400,000 distinct CDR3 sequences, with 13% to 15% observed a single time. The sequenced material came from blood. These TCRs come from a woman aged 55-69 years with Graves' ophthalmopathy.

This clonotype was detected many times. V gene TRBV3-1 combines with J gene TRBJ2-1, with D hard to call. The CDR3 covers 12 residues. Trimming left V 0 bases short and J 7 bases short, with 4 bases between. Germline V CDR1 and CDR2: LGHDT, YNNKEL (reference sequence). CDR3 nucleotides: TGTGCCAGCAGCCAAGATAGGAATGAGCAGTTCTTC. Its protein product is CASSQDRNEQFF.

The J gene is TRBJ2-4, the V gene TRBV7-2; 12 bases align to TRBD1. CDR1 is SGHTA, CDR2 FQGNSA, per germline. The ends lost 2 bases at V and 8 bases at J; junction bases unmatched: 10. The length of the CDR3 is 17 residues. The CDR3 is CASSLMGQGARLDIQYF. The CDR3 nucleotides read TGTGCCAGCAGCTTAATGGGACAGGGGGCTCGGTTGGACATTCAGTACTTC.